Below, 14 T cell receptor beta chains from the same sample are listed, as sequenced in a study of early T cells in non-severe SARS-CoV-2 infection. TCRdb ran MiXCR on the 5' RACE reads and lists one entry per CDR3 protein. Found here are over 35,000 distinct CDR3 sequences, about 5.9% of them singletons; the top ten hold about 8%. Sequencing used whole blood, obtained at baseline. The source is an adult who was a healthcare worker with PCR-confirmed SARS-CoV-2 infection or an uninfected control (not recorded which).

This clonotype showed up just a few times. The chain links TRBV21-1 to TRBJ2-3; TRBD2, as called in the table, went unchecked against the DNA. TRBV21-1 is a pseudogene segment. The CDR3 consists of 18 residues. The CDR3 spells CASSKEPAGGSSTDTQYF. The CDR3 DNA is TGTGCCAGCAGCAAAGAACCAGCGGGGGGGTCTAGCACAGATACGCAGTATTTT.

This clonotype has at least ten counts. Here the CDR3 DNA reads TGTGCCAGCAGCCAAGTACTAGCGGGGGTTTCTGCGCAGTATTTT. This codes for CASSQVLAGVSAQYF. The chain combines TRBV14 with TRBJ2-3; 11 bases align to TRBD2. J gave up 10 bases and V 1 base, and 7 bases lay outside the gene matches. Germline V CDR1 and CDR2: SGHDN, FVKESK. The CDR3 is made up of 15 amino acids.

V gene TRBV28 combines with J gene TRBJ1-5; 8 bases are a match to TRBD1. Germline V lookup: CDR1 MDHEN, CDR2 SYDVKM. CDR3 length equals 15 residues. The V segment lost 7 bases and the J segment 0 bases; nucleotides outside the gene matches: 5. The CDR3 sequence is CASKGRGRSNQPQHF. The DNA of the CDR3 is TGTGCCAGCAAGGGCAGGGGGCGTAGCAATCAGCCCCAGCATTTT.

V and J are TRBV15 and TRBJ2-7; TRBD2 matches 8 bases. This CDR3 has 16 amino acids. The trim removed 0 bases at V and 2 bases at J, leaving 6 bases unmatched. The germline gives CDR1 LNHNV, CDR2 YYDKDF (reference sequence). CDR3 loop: CATSRDWGSGAYEQYF. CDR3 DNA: TGTGCCACCAGCAGAGATTGGGGTAGCGGGGCCTACGAGCAGTACTTC.

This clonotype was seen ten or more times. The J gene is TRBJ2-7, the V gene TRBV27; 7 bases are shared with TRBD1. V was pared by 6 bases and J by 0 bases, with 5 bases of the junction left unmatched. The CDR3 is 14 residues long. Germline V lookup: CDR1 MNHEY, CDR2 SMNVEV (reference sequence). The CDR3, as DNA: TGTGCCAGCAGGACAGGGCTAAGCTCCTACGAGCAGTACTTC. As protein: CASRTGLSSYEQYF.

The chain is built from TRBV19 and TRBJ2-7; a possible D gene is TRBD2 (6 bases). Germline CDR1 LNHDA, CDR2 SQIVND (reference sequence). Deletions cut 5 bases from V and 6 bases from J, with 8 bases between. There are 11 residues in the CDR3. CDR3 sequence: CASSAGIEQYF. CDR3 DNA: TGTGCCAGTAGTGCGGGGATCGAGCAGTACTTC.

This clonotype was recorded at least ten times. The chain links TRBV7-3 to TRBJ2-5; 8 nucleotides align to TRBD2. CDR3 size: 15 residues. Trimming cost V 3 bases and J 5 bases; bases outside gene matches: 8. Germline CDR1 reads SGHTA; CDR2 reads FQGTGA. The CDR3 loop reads CASSFVAGLGETQYF. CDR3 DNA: TGTGCCAGCAGCTTTGTAGCGGGGCTGGGGGAGACCCAGTACTTC.

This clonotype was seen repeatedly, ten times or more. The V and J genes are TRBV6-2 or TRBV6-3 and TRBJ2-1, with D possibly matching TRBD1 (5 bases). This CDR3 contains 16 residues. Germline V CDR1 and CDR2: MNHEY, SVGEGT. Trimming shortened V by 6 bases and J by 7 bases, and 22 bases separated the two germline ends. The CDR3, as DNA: TGTGCCAGCAGCCCCCTGATGGGCAGGGATGTAAATGAGCAGTTCTTC. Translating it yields CASSPLMGRDVNEQFF.

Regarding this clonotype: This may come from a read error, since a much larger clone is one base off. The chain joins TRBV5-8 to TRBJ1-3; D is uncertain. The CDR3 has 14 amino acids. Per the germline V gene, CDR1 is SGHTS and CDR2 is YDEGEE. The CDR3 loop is CVSSSQGSGNTIYF. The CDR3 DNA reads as TGTGTCAGCAGCTCACAAGGATCTGGAAACACCATATATTTT. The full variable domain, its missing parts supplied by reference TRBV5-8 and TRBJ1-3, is EAGVTQSPTHLIKTRGQQATLRCSPISGHTSVYWYQQALGLGLQFLLWYDEGEERNRGNFPPRFSGRQFPNYSSELNVNALELEDSALYLCVSSSQGSGNTIYFGEGSWLTVV.

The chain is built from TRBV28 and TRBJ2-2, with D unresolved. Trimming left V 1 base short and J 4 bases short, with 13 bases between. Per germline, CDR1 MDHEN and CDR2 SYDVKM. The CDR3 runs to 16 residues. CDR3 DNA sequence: TGTGCCAGCAGTTTATTCCGTGACGCGCGCACCGGGGAGCTGTTTTTT. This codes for CASSLFRDARTGELFF.

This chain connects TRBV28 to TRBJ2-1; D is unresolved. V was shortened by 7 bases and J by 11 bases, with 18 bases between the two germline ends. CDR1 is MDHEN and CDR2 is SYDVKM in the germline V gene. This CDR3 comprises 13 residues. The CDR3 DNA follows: TGTGCCAGCAAGCAAGCCGGATGGATTAAGCAGTTCTTC. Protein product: CASKQAGWIKQFF.

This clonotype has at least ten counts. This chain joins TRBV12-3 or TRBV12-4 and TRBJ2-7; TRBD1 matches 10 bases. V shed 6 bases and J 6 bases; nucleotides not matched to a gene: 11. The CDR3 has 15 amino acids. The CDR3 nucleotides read TGTGCCAGCAGCCTAAATGCCGGGACAGGGGTCGAGCAGTACTTC. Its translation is CASSLNAGTGVEQYF.

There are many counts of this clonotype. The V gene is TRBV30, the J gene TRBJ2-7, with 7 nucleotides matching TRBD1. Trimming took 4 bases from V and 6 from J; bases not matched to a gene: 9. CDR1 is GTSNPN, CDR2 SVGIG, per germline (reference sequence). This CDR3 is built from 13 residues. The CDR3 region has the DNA TGTGCCTGGAAGAATCAGGGGGTCGGCGAGCAGTACTTC. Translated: CAWKNQGVGEQYF.

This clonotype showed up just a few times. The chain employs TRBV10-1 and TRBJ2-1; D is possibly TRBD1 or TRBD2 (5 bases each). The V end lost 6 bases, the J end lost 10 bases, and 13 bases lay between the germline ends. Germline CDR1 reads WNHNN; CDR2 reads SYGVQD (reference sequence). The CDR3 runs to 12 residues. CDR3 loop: CASSPGTREQFF. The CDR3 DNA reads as TGCGCCAGCAGCCCAGGGACGCGGGAGCAGTTCTTC.